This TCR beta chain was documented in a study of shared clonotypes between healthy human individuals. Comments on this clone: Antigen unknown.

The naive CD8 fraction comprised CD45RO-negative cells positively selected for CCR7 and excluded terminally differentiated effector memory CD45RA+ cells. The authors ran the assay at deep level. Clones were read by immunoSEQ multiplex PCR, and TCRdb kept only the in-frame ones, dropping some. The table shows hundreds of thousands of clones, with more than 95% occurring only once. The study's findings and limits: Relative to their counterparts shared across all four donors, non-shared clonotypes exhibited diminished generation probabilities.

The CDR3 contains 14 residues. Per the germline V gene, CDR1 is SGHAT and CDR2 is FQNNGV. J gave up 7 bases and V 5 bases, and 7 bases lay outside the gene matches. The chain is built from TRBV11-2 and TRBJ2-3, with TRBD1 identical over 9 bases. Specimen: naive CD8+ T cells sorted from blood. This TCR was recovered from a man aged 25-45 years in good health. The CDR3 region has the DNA TGTGCCAGCAGCACGGGGACAGGGAAAAATACGCAGTATTTT. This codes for CASSTGTGKNTQYF.